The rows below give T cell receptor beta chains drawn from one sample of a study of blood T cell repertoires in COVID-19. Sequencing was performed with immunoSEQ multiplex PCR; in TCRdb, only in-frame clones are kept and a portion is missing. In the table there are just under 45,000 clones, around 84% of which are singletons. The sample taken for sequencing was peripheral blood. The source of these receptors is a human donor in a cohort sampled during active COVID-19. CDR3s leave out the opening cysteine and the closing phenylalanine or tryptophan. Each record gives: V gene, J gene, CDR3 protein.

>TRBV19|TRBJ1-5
ASSTTGPDQPQH
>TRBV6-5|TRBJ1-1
ASKLTGVTEAF
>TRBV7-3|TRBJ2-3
ASTDRTGPTDTQY
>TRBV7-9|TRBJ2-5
ASSSRVLETQY
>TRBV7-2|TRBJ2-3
ASSPRPGQGGDTQY
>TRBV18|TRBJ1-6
ASSPQGRRDSPLH
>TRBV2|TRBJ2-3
ASSVSTSYGDTQY
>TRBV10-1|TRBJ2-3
ASSVQGRSDTQY
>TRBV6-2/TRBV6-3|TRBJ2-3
ASSDKQGWPDTQY
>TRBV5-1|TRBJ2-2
ASSSGLAGGPGELF
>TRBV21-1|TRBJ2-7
ASNSRGQDSYEQY
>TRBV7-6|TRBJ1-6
ASSLRDRNTINNSPLH
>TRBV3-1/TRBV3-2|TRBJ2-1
ASSQGTSGRTEQF
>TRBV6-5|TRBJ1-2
ASSYQGWDYGYT
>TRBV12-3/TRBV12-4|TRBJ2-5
ASSSSRGTQY
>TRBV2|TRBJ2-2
ASTGYTGELF
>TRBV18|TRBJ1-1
ASSLGGRRSEAF
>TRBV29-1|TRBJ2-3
SVVRDRGTDTQY
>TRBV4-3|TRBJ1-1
ASSQDRGRNTEAF
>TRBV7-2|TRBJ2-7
ASSLAGGVSYEQY
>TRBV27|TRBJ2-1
ASYSGAVNNEQF
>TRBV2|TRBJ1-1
ASSAIRGRTEAF
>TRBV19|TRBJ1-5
ASSDYQAFNQPQH
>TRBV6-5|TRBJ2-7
ATWGHYEQY
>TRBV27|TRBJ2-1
ASSLIPSGGGDEQF
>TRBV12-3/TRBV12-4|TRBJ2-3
ASSWGGEDTQY
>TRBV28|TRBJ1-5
ASQRPGNQPQH
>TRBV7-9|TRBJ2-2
ASSLSGTNTGELF
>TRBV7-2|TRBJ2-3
ASSLGAYTQY
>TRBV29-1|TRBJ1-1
SVEVGGITEAF
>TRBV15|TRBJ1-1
ATSRDVGAQAF
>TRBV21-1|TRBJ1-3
ASIILREQGRGNTIY
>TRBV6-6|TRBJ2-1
ASTTGGYNEQF
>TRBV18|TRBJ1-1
ASSPGLKNTEAF
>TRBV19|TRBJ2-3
ASSVAGGADTQY